This T cell receptor (beta chain) was retrieved from a study of identical twins. A few counts support this clonotype. The antigen remains undetermined. The cDNA had a unique molecular identifier and a template-switch universal primer site. MiXCR, applied by TCRdb to the 5' RACE reads, yields one record per CDR3 protein. This table has hundreds of thousands of distinct CDR3 sequences, 20% to 25% appearing once. Notes on the study in general: Models underestimated TCR alpha sharing (out-of-frame) in monozygotic twins. Diverse VJ usage suggested most zero-insertion clonotypes were not invariant T cells.

The CDR3 length is 14 residues. Germline V gene lookup returns CDR1 SEHNR and CDR2 FQNEAQ (reference sequence). V dropped 4 bases and J dropped 9; count of bases not matched to a gene: 9. The data also belong to a second study, concerning yellow fever vaccine responses in identical twins.

The clonotype was recovered from a woman between 18 and 29 years old in good health. Sequencing was performed on CD4+ T cells sorted from blood. This chain joins TRBV7-9 and TRBJ2-1, with TRBD1 matching 7 bases. CDR3 residues: CASSSWTGTIEQFF. CDR3 nucleotide sequence: TGTGCCAGCAGCTCATGGACAGGCACAATTGAGCAGTTCTTC.